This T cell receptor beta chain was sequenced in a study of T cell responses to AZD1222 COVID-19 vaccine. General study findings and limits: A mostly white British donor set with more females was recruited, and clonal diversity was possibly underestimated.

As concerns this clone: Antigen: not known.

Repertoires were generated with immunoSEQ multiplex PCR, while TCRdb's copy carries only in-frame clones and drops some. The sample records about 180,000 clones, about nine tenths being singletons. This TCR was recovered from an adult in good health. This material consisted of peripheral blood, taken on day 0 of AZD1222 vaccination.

CDR3 coding DNA: TGTGCCACCAGCAGACCTCGACGCTATGGCTACACCTTC. Translation: CATSRPRRYGYTF. The V gene is TRBV15, the J gene TRBJ1-2, with D unresolved. V lost 2 bases and J lost 4, with 8 bases in between. The CDR3 has 13 residues. CDR1 and CDR2 from the germline V gene are LNHNV and YYDKDF (reference sequence).